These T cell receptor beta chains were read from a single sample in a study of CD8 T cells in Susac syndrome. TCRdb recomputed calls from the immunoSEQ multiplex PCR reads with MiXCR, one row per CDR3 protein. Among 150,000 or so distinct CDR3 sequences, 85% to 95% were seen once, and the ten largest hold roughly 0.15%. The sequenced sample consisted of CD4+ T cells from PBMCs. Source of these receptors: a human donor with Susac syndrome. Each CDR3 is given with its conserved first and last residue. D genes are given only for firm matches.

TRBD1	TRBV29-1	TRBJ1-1	TGCAGCGGGGACAGGGCGGTGAACACTGAAGCTTTCTTT	CSGDRAVNTEAFF
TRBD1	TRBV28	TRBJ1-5	TGTGCCAGCGCGACAGGGGGCGGTCAGCCCCAGCATTTT	CASATGGGQPQHF
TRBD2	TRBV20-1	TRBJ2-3	TGCAGTGCACCTGGACTAGCGGGGGCCCCAGGGACGCAGTATTTT	CSAPGLAGAPGTQYF
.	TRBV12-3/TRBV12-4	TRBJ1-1	TGTGCCAGCAGCACCGGACGGGTGAACACTGAAGCTTTCTTT	CASSTGRVNTEAFF
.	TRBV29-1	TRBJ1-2	TGCAGCGCTAAAGGGTGGTCCAGCTATGGCTACACCTTC	CSAKGWSSYGYTF
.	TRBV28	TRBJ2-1	TGTGCCAGTTCGGCCAGGGAATACAATGAGCAGTTCTTC	CASSAREYNEQFF
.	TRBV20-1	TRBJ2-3	TGCAGTGCTTCGGGACGCACAGATACGCAGTATTTT	CSASGRTDTQYF
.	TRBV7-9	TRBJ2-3	TGTGCCAGCAGCCTTTCGACTAGCACAGATACGCAGTATTTT	CASSLSTSTDTQYF
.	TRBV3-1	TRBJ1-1	TGTGCCAGCAGCCAAGAGCTACCCGGCACTGAAGCTTTCTTT	CASSQELPGTEAFF
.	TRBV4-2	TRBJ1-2	TGTGCCAGCAGCCAAGATCAAGGTCAGGAAAAGCATGGCTACACCTTC	CASSQDQGQEKHGYTF
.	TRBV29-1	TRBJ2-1	TGCAGCGTTGCCAGGGGGGCCTACAATGAGCAGTTCTTC	CSVARGAYNEQFF